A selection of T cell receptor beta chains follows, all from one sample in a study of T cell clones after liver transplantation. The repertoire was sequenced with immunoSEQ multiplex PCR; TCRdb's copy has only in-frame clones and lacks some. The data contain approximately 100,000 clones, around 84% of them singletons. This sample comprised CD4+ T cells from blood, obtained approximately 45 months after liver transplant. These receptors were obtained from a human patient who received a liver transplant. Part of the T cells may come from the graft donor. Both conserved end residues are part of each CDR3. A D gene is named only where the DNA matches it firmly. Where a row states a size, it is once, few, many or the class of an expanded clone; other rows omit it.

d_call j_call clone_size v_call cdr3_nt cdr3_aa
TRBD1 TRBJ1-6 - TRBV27 TGTGCCAGCAGATCAAACAGGGGGACAATGAATTCACCCCTCCACTTT CASRSNRGTMNSPLHF
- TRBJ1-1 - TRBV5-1 TGCGCCAGCAGCGGGGGACTCCTGAACACTGAAGCTTTCTTT CASSGGLLNTEAFF
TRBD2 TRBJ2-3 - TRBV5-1 TGCGCCAGCAGCTTGGTGGCTAGCGGGGGGGAGGATACGCAGTATTTT CASSLVASGGEDTQYF
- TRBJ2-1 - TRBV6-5 TGTGCCAGCAGTACCCCAGTTGGGCCTGAGCAGTTCTTC CASSTPVGPEQFF
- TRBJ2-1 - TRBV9 TGTGCCAGCAGCGTAGACGAGGGGTCACTCAATGAGCAGTTCTTC CASSVDEGSLNEQFF
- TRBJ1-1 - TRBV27 TGTGCCAGCAGTCCACCTAGCCGGGTGAACACTGAAGCTTTCTTT CASSPPSRVNTEAFF
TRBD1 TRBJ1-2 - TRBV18 TGTGCCAGCTCACCCAAAGACAGGGGACGCGATGGCTACACCTTC CASSPKDRGRDGYTF
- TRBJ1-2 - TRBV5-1 TGCGCCAGCAGCTTGGAGGGATTGGATGGCTACACCTTC CASSLEGLDGYTF
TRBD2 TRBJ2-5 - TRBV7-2 TGTGCCAGCAGCCGATCCCGAGCGGGGGGGCGGGAGACCCAGTACTTC CASSRSRAGGRETQYF
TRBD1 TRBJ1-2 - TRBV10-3 TGTGCCTCTGGACAGGGAACGGGCGGCTACACCTTC CASGQGTGGYTF
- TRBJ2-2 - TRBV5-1 TGCGCCAGCAGCTTGGCCAGGACACCTACCGGGGAGCTGTTTTTT CASSLARTPTGELFF
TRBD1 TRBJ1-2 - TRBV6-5 TGTGCCAGCAGCTTCCTAGGGGGCGACTATGGCTACACCTTC CASSFLGGDYGYTF
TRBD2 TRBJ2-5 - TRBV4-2 TGTGCCAGCAGCCAGGACCGGGGACTAGCGGGTAGAGCTGCACAAGAGACCCAGTACTTC CASSQDRGLAGRAAQETQYF
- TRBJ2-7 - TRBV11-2 TGTGCCAGCAGCTTAGGGCCGGGCTACGAGCAGTACTTC CASSLGPGYEQYF
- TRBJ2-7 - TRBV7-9 TGTGCCAGCAGCTTTAGGGACCAAGACTACGAGCAGTACTTC CASSFRDQDYEQYF
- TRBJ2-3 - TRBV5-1 TGCGCCAGCAGGATCCACTCAAGCACAGATACGCAGTATTTT CASRIHSSTDTQYF
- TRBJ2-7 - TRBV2 TGTGCCAGCAGTGAAGTACCTCAGGAGCAGTACTTC CASSEVPQEQYF
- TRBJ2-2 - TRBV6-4 TGTGCCAGCAGCCCTAGGGGGGGGCCGAACACCGGGGAGCTGTTTTTT CASSPRGGPNTGELFF
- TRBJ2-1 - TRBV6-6 TGTGCCAGCAGGTACGGGGTGAACAATGAGCAGTTCTTC CASRYGVNNEQFF
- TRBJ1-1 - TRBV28 TGTGCCAGCAGTTTATGGCAGAACACTGAAGCTTTCTTT CASSLWQNTEAFF
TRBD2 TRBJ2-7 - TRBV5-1 TGCGCCAGCAGCTTGGTAGCGGGGCCCTACGAGCAGTACTTC CASSLVAGPYEQYF
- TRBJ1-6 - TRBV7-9 TGTGCCAGCAGCTTAGAAGGGGGTAAGGGTTCACCCCTCCACTTT CASSLEGGKGSPLHF
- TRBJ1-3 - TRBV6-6 TGTGCCAGCAGTTCGTTGGGGGACACCATATATTTT CASSSLGDTIYF
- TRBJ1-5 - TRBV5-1 TGCGCCAGCAGCCACGGACTGGAGGAGCAGCCCCAGCATTTT CASSHGLEEQPQHF
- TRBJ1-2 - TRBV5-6 TGTGCCAGCAGCTTGGACCCGGGCGGCTATGGCTACACCTTC CASSLDPGGYGYTF
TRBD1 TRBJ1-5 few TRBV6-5 TGTGCCAGCAGTAACTCGGGACAGGGGGGGAATCAGCCCCAGCATTTT CASSNSGQGGNQPQHF
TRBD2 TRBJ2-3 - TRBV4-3 TGCGCCAGCAGCCGGAGCGGGGGGGCCGGGTTGGATACGCAGTATTTT CASSRSGGAGLDTQYF
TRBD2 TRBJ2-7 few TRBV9 TGTGCCAGCAGCGCCTTAGCGGGTACCTACGAGCAGTACTTC CASSALAGTYEQYF
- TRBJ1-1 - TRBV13 TGTGCCAGCAGTCCGACCGGGACGGTACTCATGAACACTGAAGCTTTCTTT CASSPTGTVLMNTEAFF
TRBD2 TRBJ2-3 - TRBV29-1 TGCAGCGTCGCCACTAGCGGCACAGATACGCAGTATTTT CSVATSGTDTQYF
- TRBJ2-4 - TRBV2 TGTGCCAGCACATTCAACAGGGCGACCAAAAACATTCAGTACTTC CASTFNRATKNIQYF
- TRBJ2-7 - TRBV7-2 TGTGCCAGCAGCTTAGCAGGACATCTTCCCAACGAGCAGTACTTC CASSLAGHLPNEQYF
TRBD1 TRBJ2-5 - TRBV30 TGTGCCTGGAGTCTGGACAGGGGGCGCGGGGAGACCCAGTACTTC CAWSLDRGRGETQYF
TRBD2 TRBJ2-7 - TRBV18 TGTGCCAGCTCACCCGCGGGAGGTGAGCAGTACTTC CASSPAGGEQYF
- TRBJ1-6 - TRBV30 TGTGCCTGGAGTTCAGACTTGGGTCATTCACCCCTCCACTTT CAWSSDLGHSPLHF
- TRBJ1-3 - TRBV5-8 TGTGCCAGCAGCACCGATCCGGGGGGCGGCCCTGGAAACACCATATATTTT CASSTDPGGGPGNTIYF
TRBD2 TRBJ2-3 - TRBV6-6 TGTGCCAGCATGGCGGGAGAGCCCCCGGATACGCAGTATTTT CASMAGEPPDTQYF
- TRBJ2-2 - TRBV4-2 TGTGCCAGCAGCCAAGATGGCCAGAACACCGGGGAGCTGTTTTTT CASSQDGQNTGELFF
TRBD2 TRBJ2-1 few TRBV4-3 TGCGCCAGCAGCCAAGATAATCGAGCGGGGGGAGGGCAGTTCTTC CASSQDNRAGGGQFF
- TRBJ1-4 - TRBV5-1 TGCGCCAGCAGTTACGTTTGGGGGGCAACTAATGAAAAACTGTTTTTT CASSYVWGATNEKLFF
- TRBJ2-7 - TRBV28 TGTGCCAGCAGTTCCGATGAGGGGGTTACCCGCTACGAGCAGTACTTC CASSSDEGVTRYEQYF
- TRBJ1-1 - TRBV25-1 TGTGCCAGCAGTGTCGGCAGGGGAGGATCAAACACTGAAGCTTTCTTT CASSVGRGGSNTEAFF
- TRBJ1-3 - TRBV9 TGTGCCAGCAGCGCGTCCAACTCTGGAAACACCATATATTTT CASSASNSGNTIYF
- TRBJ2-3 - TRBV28 TGTGCCAGCAGTTTAGCACTGGATGACACAGATACGCAGTATTTT CASSLALDDTDTQYF
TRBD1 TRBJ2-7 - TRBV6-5 TGTGCCAGCTCCCGGACAGGGGGAGGGGAGCAGTACTTC CASSRTGGGEQYF
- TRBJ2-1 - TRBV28 TGTGCCAGCAGTTTAGGGGACACCCAGTACAATGAGCAGTTCTTC CASSLGDTQYNEQFF
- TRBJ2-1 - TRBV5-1 TGCGCCAGCAGCTTGGTGGGAACCTACAATGAGCAGTTCTTC CASSLVGTYNEQFF
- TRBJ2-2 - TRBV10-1 TGCGCCAGCAGTGAGTCGGGCCGCCGGGAGCTGTTTTTT CASSESGRRELFF
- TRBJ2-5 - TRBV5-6 TGTGCCAGCAGCTTGAGTGGGGGAGCGCGGGAGACCCAGTACTTC CASSLSGGARETQYF
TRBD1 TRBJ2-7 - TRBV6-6 TGTGCCAGCAGGACCGCCGACAGGGACTACGAGCAGTACTTC CASRTADRDYEQYF
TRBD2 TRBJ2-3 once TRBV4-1 TGCGCCAGCAGCCAACGCACACTAGCGGGAGGGCCGACAGATACGCAGTATTTT CASSQRTLAGGPTDTQYF
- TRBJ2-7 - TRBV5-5 TGTGCCAGCAGCTTGGTAGGGGATGGTCCCTACGAGCAGTACTTC CASSLVGDGPYEQYF